The clone carrying this T cell receptor beta chain showed up just a few times. Its antigen is not known. Reverse transcribing all isolated RNA meant expressed TCRB transcripts were sequenced. Only in-frame clones appear in the TCRdb table, and some are missing; sequencing was by immunoSEQ multiplex PCR. Of about 360,000 clones listed, roughly 13% were seen once; the top ten hold roughly 0.015%. This record belongs to a study of beta chain features in type 1 diabetes. About the study: Patients and healthy donors were similar in age, gender and cell yields. Cells sorted and examined across all samples totaled 85 million to 130 million. Study-wide results and caveats: The study found that naive, central memory and Treg TCRB repertoires appeared more similar in patients than in healthy donors.

Looked up from germline, CDR1 is SGDLS and CDR2 is YYNGEE. The CDR3 is 14 amino acids. Trimming at V came to 3 bases and at J to 4 bases, leaving 5 bases not matched to a gene. The TCR sequence derives from a man younger than 30 in good health. The chain is built from TRBV9 and TRBJ1-1; 8 nucleotides match TRBD1. The source material was naive CD4+ T cells from blood. CDR3 coding DNA: TGTGCCAGCAGCGGAAGGACAGGGTTCACTGAAGCTTTCTTT. It specifies CASSGRTGFTEAFF.